The 32 T cell receptor beta chains below come from one sample, sequenced in a study of shared clonotypes between healthy human individuals. The repertoire was sequenced with immunoSEQ multiplex PCR; TCRdb's copy has only in-frame clones and lacks some. The table includes about 2 million clones, 85% to 95% detected once. Sequenced: naive CD4+ T cells sorted from blood. Subset described: CD45RA+ positively selected. These receptors were taken from a man between 18 and 35 years old in good health.

The rearrangement uses TRBV2 and TRBJ2-2; D perhaps matches TRBD1 (6 bases). Germline-derived CDR1 and CDR2 are SNHLY and FYNNEI. Trimming removed 7 bases from V and 1 base from J, with 10 bases in between. The CDR3 length is 14 residues. The CDR3: CASTGQLNTGELFF. CDR3 nucleotides: TGTGCCAGCACTGGACAGTTGAACACCGGGGAGCTGTTTTTT.

The V call is TRBV18, the J call TRBJ1-5, with TRBD1 as a possible D gene (6 bases). Germline V lookup: CDR1 KGHSH, CDR2 LQKENI. The CDR3 extends over 15 amino acids. Between the trimmed V and J ends, which lost 5 bases and 2 bases, there was a span of 13 bases. The CDR3 here is CASSGKTGGNQPQHF. The CDR3 nucleotides are TGTGCCAGCTCAGGCAAGACAGGCGGCAATCAGCCCCAGCATTTT. Complete variable domain (other parts from reference TRBV18 and TRBJ1-5): NAGVMQNPRHLVRRRGQEARLRCSPMKGHSHVYWYRQLPEEGLKFMVYLQKENIIDESGMPKERFSAEFPKEGPSILRIQQVVRGDSAAYFCASSGKTGGNQPQHFGDGTRLSIL.

The rearrangement uses TRBV10-3 and TRBJ1-2; perhaps TRBD1 as D (6 bases). Looked up from germline, CDR1 is ENHRY and CDR2 is SYGVKD. V dropped 11 bases and J dropped 2 bases, with 12 bases sitting between them. CDR3 length: 12 amino acids. CDR3 in amino acids: CASGARNYGYTF. CDR3 DNA sequence: TGTGCCTCAGGGGCCCGAAACTATGGCTACACCTTC.

The J gene is TRBJ2-1, the V gene TRBV19; 11 positions match TRBD2. The CDR3 contains 14 residues. Trimming cost V 5 bases and J 5 bases; bases outside gene matches: 2. Germline CDR1 LNHDA, CDR2 SQIVND (reference sequence). CDR3 DNA sequence: TGTGCCAGTAGTTTAGCGGGAGGGGACAATGAGCAGTTCTTC. Protein product: CASSLAGGDNEQFF.

The chain combines TRBV7-2 with TRBJ2-2; perhaps TRBD2 as D (6 bases). Trimming took off 5 bases at V and 5 bases at J, with 18 bases between the two ends. Germline V CDR1 and CDR2: SGHTA, FQGNSA. This CDR3 is 16 amino acids long. The CDR3 DNA is TGTGCCAGCAGCATCCGACTAGTTATGGTAACCGGGGAGCTGTTTTTT. This translates into CASSIRLVMVTGELFF.

Notes on this clone: Other DNA sequences within the sample encode an identical CDR3. The V and J genes are TRBV5-1 and TRBJ1-4; D is unclear. The CDR3 sequence is 13 residues long. Trimming cost V 0 bases and J 8 bases, with 8 bases left between them. Germline CDR1 SGHRS, CDR2 YFSETQ. CDR3 sequence: CASSLAGEEKLFF. CDR3 DNA sequence: TGCGCCAGCAGCTTGGCCGGGGAAGAAAAACTGTTTTTT.

The CDR3 nucleotides are TGTGCCAGCAGGACGGGACAGAGAATTTATAATTCACCCCTCCACTTT. Its protein is CASRTGQRIYNSPLHF. The chain employs TRBV27 and TRBJ1-6; 7 bases agree with TRBD1. V was clipped by 6 bases and J by 4 bases; unmatched bases: 9. Looked up from germline, CDR1 is MNHEY and CDR2 is SMNVEV (reference sequence). The CDR3 contains 16 residues.

This clone was observed a single time. V is TRBV29-1 and J is TRBJ2-2; D uncertain. CDR3 size: 12 residues. Germline V gene sequence: CDR1 SQVTM, CDR2 ANQGSEA. Trimming cost V 5 bases and J 6 bases, with 10 bases left between them. The DNA for the CDR3 is TGCAGCGTTAGCGAAAGGGCCGGGGAGCTGTTTTTT. It specifies CSVSERAGELFF.

About this clone itself: This may arise from a read error, as a much more abundant clone is one base away. Other nucleotide sequences from this sample produce the same CDR3. J is TRBJ1-1 and V is TRBV30; D not certain. V shed 0 bases and J shed 1 base, with 6 bases lying between them. In germline, CDR1 is GTSNPN, CDR2 SVGIG (reference sequence). CDR3 length: 13 amino acids. The CDR3 spells CAWSVRGNTEAFF. Written as DNA, the CDR3 is TGTGCCTGGAGTGTACGAGGGAACACTGAAGCTTTCTTT.

The chain combines TRBV15 with TRBJ2-1, with 7 bases fitting TRBD1. The germline V gene has CDR1 LNHNV and CDR2 YYDKDF (reference sequence). J lost 3 bases, V lost 6 bases, and 11 bases had no gene match. This CDR3 is 16 amino acids long. CDR3 nucleotide sequence: TGTGCCACCAGTTTAACCAACAGGGGCTTCTACAATGAGCAGTTCTTC. It codes for CATSLTNRGFYNEQFF. Looking up the rest from reference TRBV15 and TRBJ2-1 gives the full variable domain: DAMVIQNPRYQVTQFGKPVTLSCSQTLNHNVMYWYQQKSSQAPKLLFHYYDKDFNNEADTPDNFQSRRPNTSFCFLDIRSPGLGDTAMYLCATSLTNRGFYNEQFFGPGTRLTVL.

This clone was seen just once. The gene calls are TRBV7-6 and TRBJ2-1, with D possibly TRBD2 on 5 matching bases. The germline V gene encodes CDR1 SGHVS and CDR2 FNYEAQ. CDR3 length equals 18 residues. Trimming pared 0 bases from V and 4 bases from J, leaving 19 bases between. The CDR3 region is CASSLAGHSSPLYNEQFF. The CDR3 region has the DNA TGTGCCAGCAGCTTAGCCGGCCATTCTAGCCCCCTTTACAATGAGCAGTTCTTC.

The rearrangement joins TRBV2 to TRBJ1-5; no reliable D call. This CDR3 spans 16 amino acids. The V and J ends lost 0 bases and 0 bases respectively, with 9 bases between them. CDR1 is SNHLY, CDR2 FYNNEI, per germline. Written as DNA, the CDR3 is TGTGCCAGCAGTGAAGCCCTAATTTATAGCAATCAGCCCCAGCATTTT. Translation gives CASSEALIYSNQPQHF.

This sequence joins TRBV29-1 and TRBJ2-7; D possibly uses TRBD1 or TRBD2 (6 bases each). From germline, CDR1 is SQVTM and CDR2 ANQGSEA. The CDR3 is 13 residues long. Trimming left V 4 bases short and J 5 bases short, with 15 bases between. The CDR3 DNA follows: TGCAGCGTTGTAAGGGGGGACTTGAACGAGCAGTACTTC. Its translation is CSVVRGDLNEQYF.

The chain is built from TRBV6-1 and TRBJ2-7; D remains unclear. This CDR3 has 13 residues. CDR1 is MNHNS and CDR2 is SASEGT in the germline V gene. Trimming left V 7 bases short and J 4 bases short, with 14 bases between. For the CDR3, the DNA is TGTGCCAGCACCCCTACCGTAGCTTACGAGCAGTACTTC. The encoded protein is CASTPTVAYEQYF.

This clone was observed once. The chain joins TRBV19 to TRBJ2-2; 9 bases are shared with TRBD1. This CDR3 contains 18 residues. The junction had 10 bases not matched to a gene; V was cut back by 1 base and J by 4 bases. Germline loops: CDR1 LNHDA, CDR2 SQIVND (reference sequence). CDR3: CASSIAIEGQGGTGELFF. CDR3 nucleotides: TGTGCCAGTAGTATAGCAATTGAGGGACAGGGAGGCACCGGGGAGCTGTTTTTT.

The CDR3 DNA follows: TGTGCCAGCAGTGAAAGGACAGGGGGGACAGATACGCAGTATTTT. The encoded protein is CASSERTGGTDTQYF. V usage is TRBV2 and J usage is TRBJ2-3; TRBD1 agrees at 10 bases. The CDR3 totals 15 residues. The junction had 2 bases not matched to a gene; V was cut back by 2 bases and J by 3 bases. CDR1 is SNHLY and CDR2 is FYNNEI in the germline V gene.

The chain employs TRBV6-4 and TRBJ1-1; TRBD1 agrees at 8 bases. This CDR3 region has 15 residues. V gave up 1 base and J gave up 4 bases; unmatched junction bases: 5. CDR1 and CDR2 (germline): MRHNA, SNTAGT. The CDR3 DNA is TGTGCCAGCAGTGACTGGGACAGGATGGGCACTGAAGCTTTCTTT. Translated, it gives CASSDWDRMGTEAFF.

The V and J genes are TRBV10-3 and TRBJ2-2, with TRBD1 matching 9 bases. Trimming removed 2 bases from V and 6 bases from J; junction bases left unmatched: 10. The germline V gene encodes CDR1 ENHRY and CDR2 SYGVKD. The CDR3 is 17 amino acids. CDR3 in DNA: TGTGCCATCAGTGAGGGGCCCGGGACAGGGATCTCCGGGGAGCTGTTTTTT. Translated: CAISEGPGTGISGELFF.

This chain connects TRBV7-9 to TRBJ2-7; D may correspond to TRBD1 or TRBD2 (6 bases each). Germline CDR1 reads SEHNR; CDR2 reads FQNEAQ (reference sequence). CDR3 length equals 14 residues. V was clipped by 5 bases and J by 6 bases, with 17 bases between them. The chain's CDR3 is CASSASRGPGEQYF. The CDR3 DNA reads TGTGCCAGCAGCGCCAGCCGGGGGCCGGGCGAGCAGTACTTC. Variable domain in full (rest from reference TRBV7-9 and TRBJ2-7): DTGVSQNPRHKITKRGQNVTFRCDPISEHNRLYWYRQTLGQGPEFLTYFQNEAQLEKSRLLSDRFSAERPKGSFSTLEIQRTEQGDSAMYLCASSASRGPGEQYFGPGTRLTVT.

The genes are TRBV9 and TRBJ1-1, with TRBD1 as a possible D gene (5 bases). V was trimmed by 0 bases and J by 6 bases, leaving 15 bases between them. Germline CDR1 reads SGDLS; CDR2 reads YYNGEE. This CDR3 is built from 15 residues. For the CDR3, the DNA is TGTGCCAGCAGCGTAGTATCTGGGGGTGGCTCTGAAGCTTTCTTT. Its translation is CASSVVSGGGSEAFF.

The table lists this clone with a count of one. The chain has TRBV4-3 and TRBJ2-2; D possibly corresponds to TRBD2 (6 bases). The CDR3 totals 16 residues. Germline V lookup: CDR1 LGHNA, CDR2 YSLEER. The V and J ends lost 2 bases and 2 bases respectively, with 12 bases between them. The CDR3 region is CASSQILADNTGELFF. The CDR3 region has the DNA TGCGCCAGCAGCCAAATCTTAGCGGACAACACCGGGGAGCTGTTTTTT.

CDR3 loop: CASSDLEGGNLPHNEQFF. In DNA, the CDR3 is TGTGCCAGCAGTGACTTAGAGGGGGGGAACCTTCCGCACAATGAGCAGTTCTTC. The J gene is TRBJ2-1, the V gene TRBV6-4; D perhaps matches TRBD2 (7 bases). CDR3 length equals 18 residues. The germline V gene has CDR1 MRHNA and CDR2 SNTAGT. Trimming removed 1 base at V and 5 bases at J, with 21 bases between.

V gene TRBV10-3 combines with J gene TRBJ2-2; D remains ambiguous. Trimming took off 6 bases at V and 5 bases at J, with 7 bases between the two ends. The CDR3 sequence is 12 residues long. CDR1 and CDR2 (germline): ENHRY, SYGVKD. CDR3 sequence reads: CAIRNMTGELFF. The CDR3 nucleotides read TGTGCCATCAGGAACATGACCGGGGAGCTGTTTTTT.

V and J are TRBV19 and TRBJ1-5; the D is unclear. The germline V gene has CDR1 LNHDA and CDR2 SQIVND (reference sequence). V lost 1 base, J lost 0 bases, and 7 bases lay in between. CDR3 length: 15 residues. DNA for the CDR3: TGTGCCAGTAGTATAGGGCAGATTAGCAATCAGCCCCAGCATTTT. The encoded protein is CASSIGQISNQPQHF.

The chain employs TRBV19 and TRBJ1-4; D remains ambiguous. V was clipped by 1 base and J by 7 bases, with 13 bases between them. This CDR3 has 15 residues. Germline V gene sequence: CDR1 LNHDA, CDR2 SQIVND (reference sequence). The CDR3 loop reads CASSIGGIQLEKLFF. In nucleotides, the CDR3 is TGTGCCAGTAGTATAGGGGGAATACAACTTGAAAAACTGTTTTTT.

In the case of this clone: No conserved phenylalanine or tryptophan ends this CDR3, so it is likely a read error. V and J are TRBV30 and TRBJ1-2; D is unresolved. The V end was cut by 4 bases, the J end by 4 bases, with 10 bases between. Looked up from germline, CDR1 is GTSNPN and CDR2 is SVGIG (reference sequence). The CDR3 is 12 residues long. The CDR3 spells CAWTARSYGYTL. In DNA, the CDR3 is TGTGCCTGGACCGCGCGGAGCTATGGCTACACCCTC.

The rearrangement links TRBV11-2 to TRBJ2-3; D is unclear. The CDR3 is 14 residues long. Germline V gives CDR1 SGHAT, CDR2 FQNNGV. Trimming pared 4 bases from V and 2 bases from J, leaving 10 bases between. The CDR3 loop is CASSYNAVTDTQYF. Here the CDR3 DNA reads TGTGCCAGCAGCTACAACGCGGTCACAGATACGCAGTATTTT. Using reference TRBV11-2 and TRBJ2-3 for the parts outside the CDR3, the full variable domain is EAGVAQSPRYKIIEKRQSVAFWCNPISGHATLYWYQQILGQGPKLLIQFQNNGVVDDSQLPKDRFSAERLKGVDSTLKIQPAKLEDSAVYLCASSYNAVTDTQYFGPGTRLTVL.

With respect to this clone: Additional DNA sequences in this sample encode the identical CDR3. V and J are TRBV6-1 and TRBJ2-7; D remains unclear. V was pared by 2 bases and J by 3 bases, with 2 bases between. Germline CDR1 reads MNHNS; CDR2 reads SASEGT. CDR3 length: 11 residues. The CDR3 protein is CASSESYEQYF. CDR3 DNA: TGTGCCAGCAGTGAAAGCTACGAGCAGTACTTC.

V gene TRBV5-6 combines with J gene TRBJ1-6; no clear D gene. V was cut by 0 bases and J by 7 bases, with 11 bases left in between. The CDR3 spans 15 residues. The germline CDR1 and CDR2 sequences are SGHDT and YYEEEE. The CDR3 reads CASSLGPNPNSPLHF. CDR3 coding DNA: TGTGCCAGCAGCTTGGGACCCAACCCGAATTCACCCCTCCACTTT.

The genes are TRBV5-1 and TRBJ2-3; 8 bases match TRBD1. CDR3 size: 15 residues. With 4 bases clipped from V and 5 bases from J, the junction kept 9 bases outside the gene matches. Germline-derived CDR1 and CDR2 are SGHRS and YFSETQ. The CDR3 region is CASSRVGQGLDTQYF. The CDR3 DNA follows: TGCGCCAGCAGCCGGGTCGGACAGGGATTAGATACGCAGTATTTT.

This chain connects TRBV10-3 to TRBJ2-2, with D maybe TRBD2 (6 bases). Trimming left V 7 bases short and J 4 bases short, with 13 bases between. The CDR3 covers 14 residues. The germline gives CDR1 ENHRY, CDR2 SYGVKD. The CDR3 loop is CAITGGVSTGELFF. CDR3 nucleotides: TGTGCCATCACGGGCGGGGTTAGCACCGGGGAGCTGTTTTTT.

Turning to this clone: Other DNA sequences in this specimen translate into the identical CDR3. The chain couples TRBV10-2 to TRBJ2-7, with 10 bases matching TRBD2. Germline values: CDR1 WSHSY, CDR2 SAAADI. This CDR3 spans 15 amino acids. The ends lost 3 bases at V and 3 bases at J; junction bases unmatched: 5. The CDR3 loop is CASSDRPSGSYEQYF. The CDR3 DNA reads as TGCGCCAGCAGTGATAGGCCTAGCGGGAGCTACGAGCAGTACTTC.